Sequencing of this T cell receptor (beta chain) was carried out in a study of T cells in Graves' hyperthyroidism and ophthalmopathy. Amplified TCR beta CDR3 regions came from RNA transcripts. In the first-round RT-PCR of the TCR CDR3, the HTBI primer set was used. TCRdb called the multiplex PCR reads again in MiXCR, with one record for every CDR3 protein. The profile shows approximately 620,000 distinct CDR3 sequences, about 15% of them singletons. With 5 bases clipped from V and 3 bases from J, the junction kept 7 bases outside the gene matches. Germline V CDR1 and CDR2: MNHNS, SASEGT. The CDR3 has 15 residues. At least ten counts were recorded for this clonotype.

The receptor comes from a woman in her twenties or thirties with Graves' hyperthyroidism that later progressed to Graves' ophthalmopathy. The J gene is TRBJ1-2, the V gene TRBV6-1, with 9 positions matching TRBD1. Sequencing used blood. CDR3 region: CASSSRQGVDYGYTF. CDR3 bases: TGTGCCAGCAGTTCCAGACAGGGGGTAGACTATGGCTACACCTTC.